The sequence of this TCR beta chain was determined in a study of shared clonotypes between healthy human individuals. Measured with immunoSEQ multiplex PCR; TCRdb has only the in-frame clones, and not every one. This table has approximately 600,000 clones, approximately 95% appearing once. Cells designated naive CD8 were CD45RO-negative and were positively selected for CCR7, with terminally differentiated effector memory CD45RA+ cells excluded. The V end lost 3 bases, the J end lost 9 bases, and 15 bases lay between the germline ends. CDR1 is GTSNPN and CDR2 is SVGIG in the germline V gene (reference sequence). The CDR3 consists of 13 residues.

This TCR derives from a young woman in good health. The rearrangement joins TRBV30 to TRBJ2-1; the D gene is possibly TRBD2 (7 bases). Sequencing was carried out using naive CD8+ T cells sorted from blood. The CDR3 region is CAWRGAGEGEQFF. The CDR3 DNA sequence: TGTGCCTGGAGGGGGGCGGGAGAGGGTGAGCAGTTCTTC. Variable domain in full (rest from reference TRBV30 and TRBJ2-1): SQTIHQWPATLVQPVGSPLSLECTVEGTSNPNLYWYRQAAGRGLQLLFYSVGIGQISSEVPQNLSASRPQDRQFILSSKKLLLSDSGFYLCAWRGAGEGEQFFGPGTRLTVL.